This passage covers 26 T cell receptor beta chains from one sample sequenced in a study of blood T cells in healthy people across ages. Next came a second PCR, run for about 6 to 12 cycles, which used a sample-barcoded 5' primer along with a J-beta primer mix. TCRdb re-called the 5' RACE reads with MiXCR, one entry per CDR3 protein. The sample records some 1.7 million distinct CDR3 sequences, 28% being singletons. The sequenced sample was blood. These receptors came from a woman aged 25 to 39 in good health.

With respect to this clonotype: A much larger clone lies one base from this, so it may be a read error. The CDR3 here is CASSFWRGGTSGMYEQYF. In DNA, the CDR3 is TGTGCCAGCAGTTTTTGGAGGGGAGGGACTAGCGGTATGTACGAGCAGTACTTC. The chain carries TRBV12-3 or TRBV12-4 and TRBJ2-7; 11 bases match TRBD2. CDR3 size: 18 residues. The ends lost 3 bases at V and 4 bases at J; junction bases unmatched: 14.

This clonotype was detected only a few times. The genes are TRBV4-3 and TRBJ2-1; 7 bases map to TRBD2. CDR3 length: 13 amino acids. Germline lookup yields CDR1 LGHNA and CDR2 YSLEER. Trimming removed 1 base from V and 9 bases from J; junction bases left unmatched: 3. CDR3 sequence: CASSQATSFEQFF. The DNA of the CDR3 is TGCGCCAGCAGCCAAGCGACTAGCTTTGAGCAGTTCTTC.

This chain joins TRBV20-1 and TRBJ2-1; 14 bases line up with TRBD2. The ends lost 5 bases at V and 10 bases at J; junction bases unmatched: 10. Germline lookup yields CDR1 DFQATT and CDR2 SNEGSKA (reference sequence). The CDR3 has 15 amino acids. CDR3 nucleotide sequence: TGCAGTGCTCCACCGGGACTAGCGGGGGCTGTAGAGCAGTTCTTC. Translated, it gives CSAPPGLAGAVEQFF.

V usage is TRBV3-1 and J usage is TRBJ2-4, with 11 bases matching TRBD2. The J call is in doubt because the DNA end fits TRBJ2-5 better. The CDR3 runs to 15 residues. Germline V gene data show CDR1 as LGHDT and CDR2 as YNNKEL (reference sequence). Here the CDR3 reads CASIYSGGASKTQYF. The CDR3 DNA follows: TGTGCCAGCATCTATAGCGGGGGGGCATCGAAGACCCAGTACTTC.

The V gene is TRBV5-1, the J gene TRBJ2-6; maybe TRBD2 (6 bases). This CDR3 has 18 residues. Trimming took off 4 bases at V and 0 bases at J, with 17 bases between the two ends. Germline lookup yields CDR1 SGHRS and CDR2 YFSETQ. CDR3 region: CASSVRGEAFSGANVLTF. CDR3 bases: TGCGCCAGCAGCGTACGCGGGGAGGCTTTCTCTGGGGCCAACGTCCTGACTTTC.

The chain employs TRBV12-3 or TRBV12-4 and TRBJ2-5; 9 nucleotides agree with TRBD1. The CDR3 consists of 18 residues. V lost 6 bases to trimming and J lost 2 bases; unmatched junction nucleotides: 16. CDR3 DNA sequence: TGTGCCAGCAGCCAATACAGGGGGCAAAGTGGTGAGCAAGAGACCCAGTACTTC. This sequence encodes CASSQYRGQSGEQETQYF.

Points on this clonotype: A read error is possible here, since a much larger clone lies one base away. The CDR3 end shows no conserved phenylalanine or tryptophan, and so a read error is likely. The chain recombines TRBV24-1 with TRBJ1-2, with D unresolved. The length of the CDR3 is 11 residues. With 1 base removed from V and 4 bases from J, the gap between germline ends came to 0 bases. From germline, CDR1 is KGHDR and CDR2 SFDVKD. The CDR3 coding sequence is TGTGCCACCAGTGATTTCTATGGCTACACCGTC. Translating it yields CATSDFYGYTV.

This clonotype occurred many times. CDR3 sequence (DNA): TGTGCCAGCAGTTCGACCTATGGCTACACCTTC. This gives the protein CASSSTYGYTF. This chain joins TRBV11-2 and TRBJ1-2; D gene uncertain. The germline gives CDR1 SGHAT, CDR2 FQNNGV. CDR3 length: 11 amino acids. The V and J ends lost 6 bases and 4 bases respectively, with 6 bases between them.

This clonotype was observed at least ten times. V usage is TRBV5-1 and J usage is TRBJ2-1; D may be TRBD2 (6 bases). This CDR3 is built from 14 residues. The germline CDR1 and CDR2 sequences are SGHRS and YFSETQ. V was shortened by 2 bases and J by 10 bases, with 16 bases between the two germline ends. The CDR3 DNA is TGCGCCAGCAGCTTACGAGCGGGTCCCCAAGAGCAGTTCTTC. Translating gives CASSLRAGPQEQFF.

In its sample, this clonotype was seen a few times. The chain is built from TRBV7-3 and TRBJ2-3, with D tentatively TRBD1 (5 bases). This CDR3 is 15 amino acids long. Germline CDR1 reads SGHTA; CDR2 reads FQGTGA. V shed 5 bases and J shed 0 bases, with 12 bases lying between them. This CDR3 reads CASSQGAPSTDTQYF. CDR3 sequence (DNA): TGTGCCAGCAGCCAAGGGGCCCCTAGCACAGATACGCAGTATTTT.

This rearrangement joins TRBV7-2 to TRBJ1-2, with 7 bases fitting TRBD1. The CDR3 loop spans 17 amino acids. Germline values: CDR1 SGHTA, CDR2 FQGNSA. Losses at the gene ends were 2 bases for V and 4 bases for J; bases not matched to a gene: 13. CDR3 loop: CASSLNSFGQEVYGYTF. Here the CDR3 DNA reads TGTGCCAGCAGCTTAAATTCCTTTGGACAGGAAGTCTATGGCTACACCTTC.

The V gene is TRBV20-1, the J gene TRBJ1-2, with D hard to call. CDR3 length: 11 amino acids. CDR1 DFQATT and CDR2 SNEGSKA come from the germline V gene (reference sequence). V lost 6 bases, J lost 8 bases, and 13 bases lay in between. As DNA, the CDR3 is TGCAGTGCCCTCCCCGTCGAAGGCTACACCTTC. Translated: CSALPVEGYTF.

This clonotype was recorded at least ten times. The J gene is TRBJ1-2, the V gene TRBV29-1, with D tentatively TRBD1 (5 bases). The CDR3 runs 12 residues. Between the trimmed V and J ends, which lost 0 bases and 6 bases, there was a span of 8 bases. The germline V gene encodes CDR1 SQVTM and CDR2 ANQGSEA. DNA for the CDR3: TGCAGCGTTGAAGAGCTAGGGGATGGCTACACCTTC. It translates to CSVEELGDGYTF.

This chain joins TRBV11-1 and TRBJ1-5, with D maybe TRBD1 (5 bases). V lost 3 bases and J lost 0, with 9 bases in between. The CDR3 is 15 amino acids. The germline CDR1 and CDR2 sequences are SGHAT and FQDESV (reference sequence). CDR3 protein: CASSLDNHSNQPQHF. The CDR3 bases are TGTGCCAGCAGCTTGGACAATCATAGCAATCAGCCCCAGCATTTT.

This rearrangement joins TRBV20-1 to TRBJ2-3; 12 nucleotides line up with TRBD2. J gave up 2 bases and V 4 bases, and 10 bases lay outside the gene matches. The V gene's germline CDR1 is DFQATT and CDR2 SNEGSKA (reference sequence). CDR3 length: 17 residues. The CDR3 loop reads CSATGSLAGGLTDTQYF. The DNA for the CDR3 is TGCAGTGCTACCGGATCCCTAGCGGGGGGGCTCACAGATACGCAGTATTTT.

This clonotype has more than one count but fewer than ten. The V call is TRBV20-1, the J call TRBJ2-1; no clear D. Germline V gene lookup returns CDR1 DFQATT and CDR2 SNEGSKA (reference sequence). V was shortened by 4 bases and J by 6 bases, with 22 bases between the two germline ends. This CDR3 spans 16 amino acids. DNA for the CDR3: TGCAGTGCTAAATGGGAAGGGCTTTCGTTAGCCAATGAGCAGTTCTTC. This gives the protein CSAKWEGLSLANEQFF.

A few counts support this clonotype. V and J are TRBV6-1 and TRBJ2-7, with 10 bases lining up with TRBD2. CDR1 and CDR2 from the germline V gene are MNHNS and SASEGT. The ends lost 6 bases at V and 4 bases at J; junction bases unmatched: 18. This CDR3 has 18 residues. The CDR3 DNA sequence: TGTGCCAGCAGCCGCGGGCTAGCGGGAGAGGTCTCGTCATACGAGCAGTACTTC. Protein: CASSRGLAGEVSSYEQYF.

The chain joins TRBV7-6 to TRBJ1-2, with TRBD1 identical over 9 bases. CDR1 and CDR2 from the germline V gene are SGHVS and FNYEAQ. V shed 6 bases, J shed 8 bases, and the junction held 13 bases outside the gene matches. The CDR3 sequence is 15 residues long. The DNA for the CDR3 is TGTGCCAGCAGTCTCGGGACAGGGTGGTCTGAAGGCTACACCTTC. It encodes CASSLGTGWSEGYTF.

This rearrangement joins TRBV7-9 to TRBJ1-4; weak D call: TRBD1 (6 bases). V was clipped by 4 bases and J by 8 bases, with 17 bases between them. The CDR3 runs to 15 residues. CDR1 is SEHNR, CDR2 FQNEAQ, per germline (reference sequence). The CDR3 nucleotides read TGTGCCAGCAGCTCGGGGGGCAGGGGAGAAGAAAAACTGTTTTTT. Translated, it gives CASSSGGRGEEKLFF. Together with reference TRBV7-9 and TRBJ1-4, the CDR3 gives the full variable domain: DTGVSQNPRHKITKRGQNVTFRCDPISEHNRLYWYRQTLGQGPEFLTYFQNEAQLEKSRLLSDRFSAERPKGSFSTLEIQRTEQGDSAMYLCASSSGGRGEEKLFFGSGTQLSVL.

This clonotype showed up many times. This chain joins TRBV29-1 and TRBJ1-4; D not resolved. V was trimmed by 2 bases and J by 5 bases, leaving 9 bases between them. From germline, CDR1 is SQVTM and CDR2 ANQGSEA. This CDR3 has 13 amino acids. The CDR3 protein is CSVERTQNEKLFF. In DNA form, the CDR3 reads TGCAGCGTTGAACGGACTCAGAATGAAAAACTGTTTTTT.

The J gene is TRBJ2-7, the V gene TRBV4-2; D not resolved. The CDR3 consists of 14 residues. Trimming shortened V by 1 base and J by 3 bases, and 10 bases separated the two germline ends. From germline, CDR1 is LGHNA and CDR2 YNFKEQ. The CDR3 reads CASSQVTVGYEQYF. As DNA, the CDR3 is TGTGCCAGCAGCCAAGTTACAGTCGGCTACGAGCAGTACTTC.

Notes on this clonotype: A much larger clonotype is one base distant, so this may be a read error. The rearrangement uses TRBV6-5 and TRBJ1-5, with D perhaps TRBD1 (5 bases). The CDR3 is 14 amino acids. Germline V gives CDR1 MNHEY, CDR2 SVGAGI. The CDR3, as DNA: TGTGCCTGCAGATCCGGGACTGGCAATCAGCCCCAGCATTTT. This encodes CACRSGTGNQPQHF.

Of note for this clonotype: At one end the junction does not follow the germline gene, possibly because of a read error. This chain uses TRBV28 with TRBJ2-5; 9 nucleotides align to TRBD1. The CDR3 is made up of 15 amino acids. Germline V CDR1 and CDR2: MDHEN, SYDVKM. This CDR3 is CASTEGGQGIETQDF. In DNA, the CDR3 is TGTGCCAGCACTGAAGGGGGACAGGGTATCGAGACCCAGGACTTC.

This clonotype has just a few counts. One base away lies a much larger clone, so this may be a sequencing read error. As DNA, the CDR3 is TGTGCCAGCAGCTTAAGCTTATATAGTAAAAGAGAGTATGGCTACACCTTC. Protein: CASSLSLYSKREYGYTF. The chain recombines TRBV11-2 with TRBJ1-2; no reliable D call. V was pared by 2 bases and J by 5 bases, with 21 bases between. This CDR3 contains 17 residues. Per the germline V gene, CDR1 is SGHAT and CDR2 is FQNNGV.

The chain joins TRBV27 to TRBJ2-1; TRBD2 matches at 12 bases. Trimming at V came to 7 bases and at J to 6 bases, leaving 7 bases not matched to a gene. The germline gives CDR1 MNHEY, CDR2 SMNVEV (reference sequence). The CDR3 loop spans 15 amino acids. CDR3 DNA sequence: TGTGCCAGCACCTCTAGCGGGGGGGCATGCAATGAGCAGTTCTTC. Encoded protein: CASTSSGGACNEQFF.

This clonotype was seen a few times. The chain employs TRBV4-1 and TRBJ2-7; 8 positions agree with TRBD1. Germline V gene data show CDR1 as MGHRA and CDR2 as YSYEKL. Trimming removed 0 bases from V and 2 bases from J; junction bases left unmatched: 6. This CDR3 is 16 amino acids long. The CDR3 loop reads CASSQEDDRGAYEQYF. As DNA, the CDR3 is TGCGCCAGCAGCCAAGAGGACGACAGGGGCGCCTACGAGCAGTACTTC.